This entry concerns a single T cell receptor (beta chain). Its antigen is not yet known. No base quality values were provided; no much bigger clone lies one nucleotide off. The CDR3 starts with the cysteine, ends with the phenylalanine, and has 13 residues. The read is trimmed to its CDR3 DNA, 39 bases read in frame from base 1. Sequences LNHNV (CDR1) and YYDKDF (CDR2) are obtained from the germline V gene (reference sequence). V is shortened by 4 bases, J by 3 bases, and the region joining them spans 9 bases. In total, approximately 700 healthy bone marrow donors made up the cohort. At the time of sampling, all cohort members were nominally healthy, though unrecorded immune exposures were likely present. The donor tested CMV seropositive and was one of the 289 seropositive cohort members. Every donor gave a peripheral blood sample, and the peripheral blood mononuclear cells from that sample were used for TCR beta sequencing. Genomic DNA extraction from the blood cell samples was performed with the Qiagen DNeasy Blood Extraction Kit.

The data stem from a study of cytomegalovirus exposure and HLA in healthy donors (dated by TCRdb to 2015 to 2018). A note on the overall study: An earlier analysis of some 550 of the donors reported 250 to 300 Gb of sequence data and 117 million unique TCR beta sequences from about 200 million T cells. The study aimed to test whether signatures of past pathogen exposure could be identified by cataloging public T cell receptors. Class I and class II HLA loci were covered by the typing at four-digit resolution. Roughly five DR-DQ haplotypes were treated as single units for association and clustering because of strong linkage in the cohort. The study used immunosequencing to profile the T cell repertoires of 666 subjects and linked those repertoires to cytomegalovirus serostatus. Among about 370 genotyped donors of the cohort, an average of approximately 200,000 unique TCR beta nucleotide sequences was sequenced per donor, of which about 20% were non-productive. An earlier analysis of around 580 of the donors used high-throughput TCR beta sequencing to judge whether each TCR beta V gene segment behaved as functional or pseudogenic. A later analysis re-analyzed previously published TCR beta repertoires from about 730 donors and added high-resolution HLA genotyping to study TCR occurrence patterns. In addition to the first cohort of about 650 subjects, a separate validation cohort of 130 or so different subjects was used. Typing coverage varied by locus: roughly 620-640 donors for A, B, C, DRB1 and DQB1; more than 500 for DQA1; approximately 570 for DPA1; about 450 for DPB1. A later genetic analysis took genome-wide SNP genotypes for about 55% of the 666 donors and used that subset as a discovery cohort. All discovery cohort repertoires had been generated on a single sequencing platform. Donor age, sex, ethnicity and CMV serostatus were collected together with the repertoire data. Approximately 330 gigabases of sequencing data and roughly 81 million unique TCR sequences made up an early release that covered several hundred HLA-typed donors. High-throughput TCR immunosequencing, statistical association of individual TCRs with disease status, and machine learning were combined to predict cytomegalovirus infection status. Rather than drawing on any new phenotypic data, the later analysis identified candidate immune exposures from TCR beta sequences and the way those sequences occurred across donors. Of the 398 genotyped donors, 81% were placed in the genetic ancestry cluster associated with self-reported Caucasian donors.

General study outcomes and caveats: In an earlier analysis of under 600 of the donors, most TCR beta V segments were observed in productive rearrangements about 87% or about 30% of the time, broadly matching IMGT annotations. The presence/absence analyses assumed that sequencing depth was roughly uniform across donors, and that assumption may not be true. Because the 87-base-pair reads could not distinguish some IMGT-functional V segments, including TRBV6-2 and TRBV6-3, those segments were excluded. A few of the identified cytomegalovirus-associated TCR beta chains were confirmed in vitro to be specific for cytomegalovirus antigens. For the cohort, immune exposure information was limited to CMV serostatus. A further reported finding was that TCR beta sequences accurately predicted the HLA-A and HLA-B alleles for most subjects in the first cohort. The earlier analysis of nearly 600 of the donors excluded roughly 16 rarely observed V segments, including chromosome 9 orphons, because counts were too low. In a later analysis, HLA-associated TCR beta chains showed more clonal expansion and lower generation probabilities than non-associated chains that were equally common. Compared with the approximately 700-donor mean, donors in an Asian-associated ancestry cluster had fewer N-insertions in productive TCRs, according to a later genetic analysis. According to a later analysis, TCR association rates differed among HLA loci, with DRB1 alleles showing the most associated TCRs and HLA-C alleles showing the fewest. When HLA alleles, especially DR and DQ, strongly co-occurred, attributing TCR associations to individual alleles was difficult. Because HLA typing was missing for some donors at each locus, association tests included only the typed subset. It was suggested by the authors that the approach could potentially be generalized to other disease states and immunological phenotypes. A group of highly shared sequence variants was considered likely to be a technical artifact of the sequencing pipeline. At a false discovery rate of 0.05, a later analysis linked 16,951 TCR beta sequences to specific HLA alleles. According to a later analysis, most CMV-associated TCR beta chains appeared to be HLA-restricted, and the HLA associations seemed to be driven largely by CMV exposure. Only TCR beta chains were sequenced in this cohort, and the absence of alpha or paired-chain data limited detectable features. A later genetic analysis associated a missense DCLRE1C variant with V-gene and J-gene trimming of TCR beta chains, and an independent cohort replicated the association. Most TCR sequences were observed very rarely across donors, whereas some public TCRs were present in many individuals. The classifier was reported to diagnose cytomegalovirus status with high specificity and sensitivity in both the original and validation cohorts. In the study, some 160 TCR beta chains were listed as associated with cytomegalovirus. Linkage disequilibrium might explain the correlated functional status among segregating V segments, but an unknown experimental factor could not be ruled out. In a later analysis, several top co-occurrence clusters were reported to appear linked to parvovirus B19, influenza, CMV and Epstein-Barr virus.

Library prep was done by the immunoSEQ multiplex PCR assay. A mixture of 60 forward primers for TCR Vbeta segments and 13 reverse primers for TCR Jbeta segments was used in the multiplex PCR. The CDR3 region of rearranged TCR beta genes was amplified from genomic DNA with a multiplex PCR assay. The Illumina HiSeq System was used to sequence the amplified TCR beta libraries as 87-base-pair reads. Processing in the source paper ran as follows. Across the 600 to 700 repertoires, a later analysis counted tens of millions of unique TCR beta chains, 9.5 million to 13 million of which were shared by at least two donors. A nearest-neighbor algorithm error-corrected the raw reads and collapsed the reads into unique sequences, merging closely related sequences to remove PCR and sequencing errors. CDR3 sequences were aligned to IMGT reference sequences to assign V, D and J gene segments. For a sequence to be retained, a match of at least six nucleotides to both a V gene segment and a J gene segment was required. A rearrangement counted as productive if the CDR3 had no stop codons and remained in frame with V and J, and every other rearrangement counted as non-productive. Following IMGT convention, CDR3 was defined as the stretch from the second conserved V-encoded cysteine to the conserved J-encoded phenylalanine. Sequences without an unambiguous match to a single V gene segment were excluded from the earlier analysis of approximately 560 of the donors. An earlier analysis of 550 to 650 of the donors classified V segments as functional when productive rearrangements were above 56.7% and as segregating when the standard deviation between donors was above 5%. To diagnose cytomegalovirus status from the catalog of TCR beta chain sequences, a statistical classification framework was built. In a later analysis, V and J genes were assigned by comparing TCR nucleotide sequences against IMGT/GENE-DB human TR gene sequences. Using the TCRdist pipeline, a later analysis assigned CDR3 sequences along with most-parsimonious VDJ recombination scenarios. In a later analysis, each TCR beta chain was defined by its CDR3 amino acid sequence together with its V-gene family, and reads without a unique V-gene family were excluded. To address suspected cross-contamination and a sequencing artifact, a later analysis removed under 600 highly shared, low-generation-probability nucleotide sequences. For each public chain, a later analysis derived a clonal expansion index from normalized ranks of inferred template counts within each repertoire. A later analysis computed generation probabilities with a VDJ recombination model fitted to out-of-frame rearrangements, and checked the results against IGoR. In a later analysis, TCR-TCR, TCR-HLA and TCR-CMV co-occurrence was scored with hypergeometric tests, and a repertoire-size bias correction was applied to TCR pairs. In a later analysis, false discovery rates were estimated by permuting HLA or CMV assignments 20 times. In a later analysis, co-occurring TCRs were grouped with DBSCAN, and TCRdist sequence similarity was added when clustering was performed within HLA-allele-positive subsets. Repertoires with fewer than 30,000 or more than 120,000 public chains were left out of co-occurrence clustering, as were a few repertoires with anomalous nucleotide sharing. TCRdb's version of the immuneACCESS table is confined to in-frame rearrangements and falls short of the full clone set. An unresolved V gene accounts for under half of the shortfall where checked; the remainder is of unknown origin. V and J calls and clone size follow that table, whereas D and trimming were derived from the DNA. In this sample the table shows some 190,000 clones, approximately 84% of which occur a single time. 1.4% of the sample is held by the ten biggest clonotypes.

The rearranged chain carries TRBV15 and TRBJ2-5, with TRBD2 as a weak D call on 5 bases. Sequencing was performed on PBMCs. The source of this sequence is a girl aged 10 to 17 in good health and CMV-seropositive. The CDR3 here reads CATSTGLKETQYF. The nucleotides are TGTGCCACCAGCACCGGACTGAAAGAGACCCAGTACTTC. The CDR3 plus the reference TRBV15 and TRBJ2-5 genes for the other parts give the full variable domain: DAMVIQNPRYQVTQFGKPVTLSCSQTLNHNVMYWYQQKSSQAPKLLFHYYDKDFNNEADTPDNFQSRRPNTSFCFLDIRSPGLGDTAMYLCATSTGLKETQYFGPGTRLLVL.